This T cell receptor beta chain appears in the sequencing data of a study of CD8 T cells in ankylosing spondylitis. Via MiXCR, TCRdb re-called the 5' RACE reads, giving one row per CDR3 protein. This table holds some 200,000 distinct CDR3 sequences, under 30% found once. Germline V gene lookup returns CDR1 SGHDT and CDR2 YYEEEE. The germline V and J ends were trimmed by 3 bases and 5 bases, with 17 bases remaining between them. This CDR3 region has 15 residues. This clonotype showed up many times. This receptor was taken from a male donor with ankylosing spondylitis or in good health (not recorded which). The chain has TRBV5-6 and TRBJ2-5, with D perhaps TRBD1 (7 bases). Source material: blood, either unsorted or a sorted T cell fraction (not recorded which). The CDR3 reads CASSSAGGTPETQYF. The CDR3 DNA reads TGTGCCAGCAGCTCTGCAGGGGGGACTCCGGAGACCCAGTACTTC.